This TCR beta chain was captured by sequencing in a study of blood T cell repertoires in COVID-19. TCRdb's table, derived via immunoSEQ multiplex PCR, lists solely in-frame clones and lacks some. The data hold fewer than 70,000 clones, with around 84% observed a single time. This CDR3 spans 16 amino acids. Germline CDR1 is MDHEN and CDR2 is SYDVKM. V lost 5 bases, J lost 1 base, and 2 bases stayed unmatched. The chain combines TRBV28 with TRBJ2-2; 12 nucleotides align to TRBD2. Sequencing input: peripheral blood. This receptor was taken from a human donor in a cohort sampled during active COVID-19. The CDR3, as DNA: TGTGCCAGCAGTCCGGGACTAGCGGGGAACACCGGGGAGCTGTTTTTT. Amino acid sequence: CASSPGLAGNTGELFF.